This section outlines one TCR beta chain sequence together with its context. This sample was taken from a study of blood T cell repertoires in COVID-19. Study-wide context: Sources were T cells, B-cell-depleted T cells, or PBMCs; the material itself was cDNA or gDNA.

As handled by the study authors: For nucleated cells, counts were estimated from reference gene primer amplification. Assay: immunoSEQ multiplex PCR; the TCRdb copy retains only in-frame clones and omits some. V and J calls and clone size follow that table, whereas D and trimming were derived from the DNA. The table lists 150,000 to 200,000 clones, roughly 80% of them singletons. CDR3 length equals 16 residues. The V gene end was trimmed by 6 bases and the J gene end by 0 bases; junction bases not matched to a gene: 8. The V gene's germline CDR1 is MRHNA and CDR2 SNTAGT. Participants' own reports of clinical history determined their cohort assignment.

The sample was PBMCs or T cells enriched from blood (not recorded which). The V call is TRBV6-4, the J call TRBJ2-3, with 8 bases that match TRBD2. This receptor was taken from a man between 50 and 59 years old who had recovered from COVID-19. The CDR3 DNA is TGTGCCAGCAGCCACATAGCGGGGACAAGCACAGATACGCAGTATTTT. This sequence encodes CASSHIAGTSTDTQYF.